The entry below describes one T cell receptor (beta chain). Its specificity is not known. V lost 3 bases to trimming and J lost 0 bases, with 8 bases between them. The germline V gene encodes CDR1 SGHTA and CDR2 FQGTGA. The CDR3 is 14 residues long. The sample is drawn from a study of blood T cells in healthy people across ages. Findings and caveats of the study: Unsorted PBMC material precluded a definitive naive versus antigen-experienced comparison.

For the second PCR, which ran for roughly 6 to 12 cycles, a sample-barcoded 5' primer and a J-beta primer mix were used. A single record per CDR3 protein comes from TCRdb applying MiXCR to the 5' RACE reads. The sample has 650,000 to 1,000,000 distinct CDR3 sequences; around half are singletons. Donor samples were obtained from healthy Caucasian individuals from Russia, aged about 6 to 100. Isolated PBMCs totaled at least 6.5 million in each sample. Per individual sample, total RNA of at least 5 micrograms was extracted. The clonotype was recovered from a man aged 80 or over in good health. The J gene is TRBJ1-1, the V gene TRBV7-3; D unclear. The specimen sequenced was blood. The CDR3 region has the DNA TGTGCCAGCAGCTTCCAGGTTTTGAACACTGAAGCTTTCTTT. Its translation: CASSFQVLNTEAFF. The whole variable domain, remainder taken from reference TRBV7-3 and TRBJ1-1, is GAGVSQTPSNKVTEKGKYVELRCDPISGHTALYWYRQSLGQGPEFLIYFQGTGAADDSGLPNDRFFAVRPEGSVSTLKIQRTERGDSAVYLCASSFQVLNTEAFFGQGTRLTVV.